The 3 T cell receptor beta chains presented below share a single source sample, sequenced in a study of T cell responses to AZD1222 COVID-19 vaccine. Sequenced by immunoSEQ multiplex PCR; TCRdb stores in-frame clones only, minus some. The sample yields about 78,000 clones, roughly 80% seen once. This material consisted of peripheral blood, taken on day 0 of AZD1222 vaccination. The source of these receptors is an adult in good health.

The chain recombines TRBV9 with TRBJ2-2; 8 bases map to TRBD2. Germline values: CDR1 SGDLS, CDR2 YYNGEE. V was pared by 4 bases and J by 2 bases, with 10 bases of the junction left unmatched. CDR3 length: 17 residues. Written as DNA, the CDR3 is TGTGCCAGCAGCTCACGGGGGGGAGGAGTAAACACCGGGGAGCTGTTTTTT. Amino acid sequence: CASSSRGGGVNTGELFF.

V usage is TRBV9 and J usage is TRBJ1-3; D not certain. The V end lost 0 bases, the J end lost 0 bases, and 10 bases lay between the germline ends. The germline CDR1 and CDR2 sequences are SGDLS and YYNGEE. The CDR3 is 16 residues long. CDR3 residues: CASSVVPRGSGNTIYF. The CDR3 region has the DNA TGTGCCAGCAGCGTAGTCCCGCGCGGCTCTGGAAACACCATATATTTT. Supplemented by reference TRBV9 and TRBJ1-3, the full variable domain reads DSGVTQTPKHLITATGQRVTLRCSPRSGDLSVYWYQQSLDQGLQFLIQYYNGEERAKGNILERFSAQQFPDLHSELNLSSLELGDSALYFCASSVVPRGSGNTIYFGEGSWLTVV.

The chain combines TRBV6-6 with TRBJ2-7; 7 nucleotides line up with TRBD2. V shed 6 bases, J shed 0 bases, and the junction held 8 bases outside the gene matches. CDR1 MNHNY and CDR2 SVGAGI come from the germline V gene (reference sequence). This CDR3 spans 15 amino acids. DNA for the CDR3: TGTGCCAGCAGCCTAAGCGGGGTTAGCTCCTACGAGCAGTACTTC. Protein sequence: CASSLSGVSSYEQYF.